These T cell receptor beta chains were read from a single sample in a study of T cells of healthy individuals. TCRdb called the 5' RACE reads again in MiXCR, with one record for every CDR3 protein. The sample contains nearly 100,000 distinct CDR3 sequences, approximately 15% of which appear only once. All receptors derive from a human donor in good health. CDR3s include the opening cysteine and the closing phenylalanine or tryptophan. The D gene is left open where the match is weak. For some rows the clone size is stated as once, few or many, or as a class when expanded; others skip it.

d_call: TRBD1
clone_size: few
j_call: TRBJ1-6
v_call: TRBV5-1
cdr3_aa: CASSTGTGYNSPLHF
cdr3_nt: TGCGCCAGCAGTACCGGGACAGGGTACAATTCACCCCTCCACTTT

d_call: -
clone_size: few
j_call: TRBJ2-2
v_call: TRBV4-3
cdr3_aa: CASSQRTRNTGELFF
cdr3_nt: TGCGCCAGCAGCCAAAGAACACGGAACACCGGGGAGCTGTTTTTT

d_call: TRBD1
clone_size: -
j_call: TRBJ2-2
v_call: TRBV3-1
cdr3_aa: CASSQDRRTGWELFF
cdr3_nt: TGTGCCAGCAGCCAAGACCGGCGGACAGGCTGGGAGCTGTTTTTT

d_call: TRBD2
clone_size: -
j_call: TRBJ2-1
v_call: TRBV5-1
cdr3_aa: CASSQGGLAGPNEQFF
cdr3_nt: TGCGCCAGCAGCCAGGGAGGACTAGCGGGACCCAATGAGCAGTTCTTC

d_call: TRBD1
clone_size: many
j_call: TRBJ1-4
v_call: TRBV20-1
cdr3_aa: CSARTGVREKLFF
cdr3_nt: TGCAGTGCCAGGACAGGGGTACGGGAAAAACTGTTTTTT

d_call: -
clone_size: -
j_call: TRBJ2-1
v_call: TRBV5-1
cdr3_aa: CASGSGAYNEQFF
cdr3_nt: TGCGCCAGCGGATCCGGGGCCTACAATGAGCAGTTCTTC

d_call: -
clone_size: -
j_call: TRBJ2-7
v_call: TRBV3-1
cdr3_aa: CASSQDPGEQYF
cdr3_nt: TGTGCCAGCAGCCAAGATCCGGGCGAGCAGTACTTC

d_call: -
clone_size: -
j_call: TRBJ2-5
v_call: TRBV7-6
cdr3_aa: CASSYRLYQETQYF
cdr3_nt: TGTGCCAGCAGCTACCGCTTGTACCAAGAGACCCAGTACTTC

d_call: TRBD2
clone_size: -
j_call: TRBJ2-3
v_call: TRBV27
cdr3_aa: CASSRKLAGGDTQYF
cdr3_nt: TGTGCCAGCAGTCGAAAACTAGCGGGAGGAGATACGCAGTATTTT

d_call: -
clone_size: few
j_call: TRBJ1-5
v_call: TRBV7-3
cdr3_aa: CASSRGPQNPQHF
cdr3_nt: TGTGCCAGCAGCCGGGGGCCCCAGAATCCCCAGCATTTT

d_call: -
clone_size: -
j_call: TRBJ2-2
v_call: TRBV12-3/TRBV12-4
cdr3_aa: CASSLERNGELFF
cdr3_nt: TGTGCCAGCAGTTTAGAACGGAACGGGGAGCTGTTTTTT

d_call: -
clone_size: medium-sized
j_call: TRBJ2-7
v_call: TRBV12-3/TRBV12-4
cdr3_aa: CASSNSGSSYEQYF
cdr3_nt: TGTGCCAGCAGCAACAGTGGCAGCTCCTACGAGCAGTACTTC

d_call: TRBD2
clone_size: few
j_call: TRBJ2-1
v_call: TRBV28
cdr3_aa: CASSFRQTSGKGEQFF
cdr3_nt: TGTGCCAGCAGTTTTCGACAGACTAGCGGGAAGGGTGAGCAGTTCTTC

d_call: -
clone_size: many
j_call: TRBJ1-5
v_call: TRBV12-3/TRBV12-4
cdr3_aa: CASSTQGGNQPQHF
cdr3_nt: TGTGCCAGCAGCACGCAGGGAGGCAATCAGCCCCAGCATTTT

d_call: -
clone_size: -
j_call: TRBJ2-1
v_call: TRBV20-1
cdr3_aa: CSAPIRDSTRYNEQFF
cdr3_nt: TGCAGTGCTCCGATCCGGGACTCAACTCGTTACAATGAGCAGTTCTTC

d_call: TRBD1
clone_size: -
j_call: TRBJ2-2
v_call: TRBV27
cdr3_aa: CASSSRQGAGELFF
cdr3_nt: TGTGCCAGCAGTTCACGACAGGGGGCCGGGGAGCTGTTTTTT

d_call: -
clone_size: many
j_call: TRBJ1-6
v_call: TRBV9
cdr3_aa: CASSTRGIGSPLHF
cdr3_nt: TGTGCCAGCAGCACCAGGGGAATCGGATCACCCCTCCACTTT

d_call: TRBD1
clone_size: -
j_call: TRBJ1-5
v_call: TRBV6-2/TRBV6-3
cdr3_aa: CASGTGREPQHF
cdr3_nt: TGTGCCAGCGGGACAGGGCGGGAGCCCCAGCATTTT

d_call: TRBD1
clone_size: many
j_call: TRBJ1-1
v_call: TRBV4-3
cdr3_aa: CASSQAPGQYNTEAFF
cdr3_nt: TGCGCCAGCAGCCAAGCTCCGGGACAGTATAACACTGAAGCTTTCTTT

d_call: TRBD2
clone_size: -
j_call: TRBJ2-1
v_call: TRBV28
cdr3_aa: CASSGGGLHSYNEQFF
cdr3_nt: TGTGCCAGCAGTGGGGGGGGACTCCACTCCTACAATGAGCAGTTCTTC

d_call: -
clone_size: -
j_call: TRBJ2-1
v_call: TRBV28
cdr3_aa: CASSQIPRSNEQFF
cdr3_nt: TGTGCCAGCAGTCAAATACCCCGGAGTAATGAGCAGTTCTTC

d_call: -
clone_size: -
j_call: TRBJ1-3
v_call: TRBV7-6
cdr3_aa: CASSLGRSRGFGNTIYF
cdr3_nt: TGTGCCAGCAGCTTAGGTCGGAGCAGGGGCTTTGGAAACACCATATATTTT

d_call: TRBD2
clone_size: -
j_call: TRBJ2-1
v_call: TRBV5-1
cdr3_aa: CASSSSGYNNEQFF
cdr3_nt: TGCGCCAGCAGTTCTAGCGGGTACAACAATGAGCAGTTCTTC

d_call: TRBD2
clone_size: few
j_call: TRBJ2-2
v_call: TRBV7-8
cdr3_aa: CASSLLSGRETGELFF
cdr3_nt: TGTGCCAGCAGCTTACTAAGCGGGAGGGAGACCGGGGAGCTGTTTTTT

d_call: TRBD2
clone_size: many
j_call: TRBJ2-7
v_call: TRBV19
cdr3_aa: CASSIALAGALDEQYF
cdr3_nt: TGTGCCAGTAGTATTGCCTTAGCGGGAGCGTTGGACGAGCAGTACTTC

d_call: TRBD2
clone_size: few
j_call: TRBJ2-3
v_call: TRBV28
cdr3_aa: CASSFEGSGRDTQYF
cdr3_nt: TGTGCCAGCAGTTTTGAGGGTAGCGGGAGAGATACGCAGTATTTT

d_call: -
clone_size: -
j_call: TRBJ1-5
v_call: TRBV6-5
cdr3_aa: CASSYSGRHNQPQHF
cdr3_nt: TGTGCCAGCAGTTACTCCGGCAGACACAATCAGCCCCAGCATTTT

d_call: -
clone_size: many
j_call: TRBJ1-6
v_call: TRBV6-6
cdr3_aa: CASSWDNDYNSPLHF
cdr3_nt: TGTGCCAGCAGCTGGGATAACGATTATAATTCACCCCTCCACTTT

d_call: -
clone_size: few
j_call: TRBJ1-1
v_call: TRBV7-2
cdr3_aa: CASSLKANTEAFF
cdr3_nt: TGTGCCAGCAGCTTAAAAGCGAACACTGAAGCTTTCTTT

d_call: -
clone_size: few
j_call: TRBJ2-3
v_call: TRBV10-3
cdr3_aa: CAISESDTDTQYF
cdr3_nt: TGTGCCATCAGTGAGTCAGACACAGATACGCAGTATTTT

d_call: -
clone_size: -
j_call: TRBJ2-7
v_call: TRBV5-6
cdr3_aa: CASSLRGIPTYEQYF
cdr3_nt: TGTGCCAGCAGCTTAAGGGGCATTCCAACCTACGAGCAGTACTTC